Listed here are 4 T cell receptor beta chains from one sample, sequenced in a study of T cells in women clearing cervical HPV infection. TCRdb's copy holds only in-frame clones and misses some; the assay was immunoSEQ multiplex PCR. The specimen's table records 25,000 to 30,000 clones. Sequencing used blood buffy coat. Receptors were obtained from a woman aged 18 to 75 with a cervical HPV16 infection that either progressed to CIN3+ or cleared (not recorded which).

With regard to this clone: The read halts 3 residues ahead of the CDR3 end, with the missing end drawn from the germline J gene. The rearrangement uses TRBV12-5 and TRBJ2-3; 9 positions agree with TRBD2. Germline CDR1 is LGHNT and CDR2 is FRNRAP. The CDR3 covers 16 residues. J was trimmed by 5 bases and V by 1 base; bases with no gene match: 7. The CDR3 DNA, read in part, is TGTGCTAGTGGTTTGGGGTTAGCGGGAGATGGAGATACG. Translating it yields CASGLGLAGDGDT. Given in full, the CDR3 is CASGLGLAGDGDTQYF.

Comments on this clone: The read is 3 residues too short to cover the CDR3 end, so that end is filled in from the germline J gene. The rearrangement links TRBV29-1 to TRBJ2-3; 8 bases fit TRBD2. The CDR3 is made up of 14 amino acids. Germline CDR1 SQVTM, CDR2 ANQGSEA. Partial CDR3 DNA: TGCAGCGTTGTCGGGGGGGGCGGCGATCAGCCG. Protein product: CSVVGGGGDQP. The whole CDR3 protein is CSVVGGGGDQPQYF.

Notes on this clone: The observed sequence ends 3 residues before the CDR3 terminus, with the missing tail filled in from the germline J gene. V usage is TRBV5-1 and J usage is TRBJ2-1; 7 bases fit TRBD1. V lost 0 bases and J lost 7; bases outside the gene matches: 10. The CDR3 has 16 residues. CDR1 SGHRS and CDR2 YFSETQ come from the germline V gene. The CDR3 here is CASSLAPASRGNEQFF. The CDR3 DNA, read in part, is TGCGCCAGCAGCTTGGCCCCGGCTAGCAGGGGGAATGAG.

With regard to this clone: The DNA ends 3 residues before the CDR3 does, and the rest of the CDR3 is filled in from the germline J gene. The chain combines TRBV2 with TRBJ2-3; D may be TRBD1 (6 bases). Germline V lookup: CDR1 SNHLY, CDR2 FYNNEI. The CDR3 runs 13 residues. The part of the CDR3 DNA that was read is TGTGCCAGTACCACAGGGCAGGATCAGCCG. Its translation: CASTTGQDQP. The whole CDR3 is CASTTGQDQPQYF.